Below, 11 T cell receptor beta chains from the same sample are listed, as sequenced in a study of blood T cells in healthy people across ages. Primers used in a second PCR of about 7 to 12 cycles were a sample-barcoded 5' primer and a J-beta primer mix. One entry per CDR3 protein, called by TCRdb with MiXCR from the 5' RACE reads. The sample holds 750,000 to 1,000,000 distinct CDR3 sequences, about 27% seen once. This sample also appeared in a second study, on T cells of mothers and their children.

What was sequenced was blood. The receptors come from a woman aged 40 to 50 in good health.

This clonotype was counted only a few times. The genes are TRBV12-3 or TRBV12-4 and TRBJ1-1, with a weak D call TRBD1 (5 bases). Trimming cost V 6 bases and J 0 bases, with 14 bases left between them. This CDR3 comprises 15 residues. This CDR3 is CASRPYRSLNTEAFF. As DNA, the CDR3 is TGTGCCAGCAGACCATACAGGTCTTTGAACACTGAAGCTTTCTTT.

About this clonotype: One end of the junction varies from germline; a read error may be responsible. The chain recombines TRBV6-5 with TRBJ2-5; 7 bases fit TRBD1. The CDR3 has 14 residues. CDR1 MNHEY and CDR2 SVGAGI come from the germline V gene. The CDR3 spells CANSYGRGWETQYF. The DNA for the CDR3 is TGTGCCAACAGTTACGGCAGGGGGTGGGAGACCCAGTACTTC.

This clonotype occurred a few times. The chain is built from TRBV4-1 and TRBJ2-3; 9 positions agree with TRBD1. CDR1 and CDR2 from the germline V gene are MGHRA and YSYEKL. The ends lost 1 base at V and 4 bases at J; junction bases unmatched: 3. This CDR3 comprises 15 residues. CDR3 sequence reads: CASSQGDREADTQYF. The DNA for the CDR3 is TGCGCCAGCAGCCAAGGGGACAGGGAAGCAGATACGCAGTATTTT.

The chain combines TRBV2 with TRBJ1-2; possibly TRBD1 for D (5 bases). V lost 4 bases to trimming and J lost 3 bases, with 9 bases between them. The CDR3 has 13 residues. Germline CDR1 and CDR2: SNHLY and FYNNEI. CDR3 amino acids: CASSAAGDYGYTF. The DNA of the CDR3 is TGTGCCAGCAGTGCGGCGGGGGACTATGGCTACACCTTC.

The chain uses TRBV27 and TRBJ1-1; TRBD1 matches at 9 bases. The CDR3 length is 12 residues. The junction had 7 bases not matched to a gene; V was cut back by 6 bases and J by 11 bases. From germline, CDR1 is MNHEY and CDR2 SMNVEV (reference sequence). The CDR3 sequence: CASRDRGSEAFF. CDR3 bases: TGTGCCAGCAGGGACAGGGGATCAGAGGCTTTCTTT.

The sample holds a few counts of this clonotype. The chain recombines TRBV20-1 with TRBJ2-5; 11 bases map to TRBD2. CDR3 length: 16 amino acids. CDR1 and CDR2 from the germline V gene are DFQATT and SNEGSKA (reference sequence). Trimming took 3 bases from V and 0 from J; bases not matched to a gene: 6. CDR3 amino acids: CSASSSGGPHQETQYF. The CDR3 region has the DNA TGCAGTGCTAGCTCTAGCGGGGGGCCCCACCAAGAGACCCAGTACTTC.

DNA of the CDR3: TGTGCCAGCAGTTCGGGACAGGGGGCCGGGGAGCTGTTTTTT. This codes for CASSSGQGAGELFF. The V and J genes are TRBV27 and TRBJ2-2, with 11 bases fitting TRBD1. Per the germline V gene, CDR1 is MNHEY and CDR2 is SMNVEV (reference sequence). V lost 4 bases, J lost 6 bases, and 1 base stayed unmatched. The CDR3 totals 14 residues.

The chain couples TRBV7-9 to TRBJ1-1; no reliable D call. Germline CDR1 is SEHNR and CDR2 is FQNEAQ (reference sequence). The CDR3 covers 13 residues. Trimming shortened V by 3 bases and J by 3 bases, and 8 bases separated the two germline ends. The chain's CDR3 is CASSFISHTEAFF. CDR3 nucleotide sequence: TGTGCCAGCAGCTTTATCAGTCACACTGAAGCTTTCTTT.

The chain combines TRBV24-1 with TRBJ2-1; TRBD1 matches at 8 bases. The germline V gene encodes CDR1 KGHDR and CDR2 SFDVKD. V gave up 3 bases and J gave up 7 bases; unmatched junction bases: 10. This CDR3 has 16 amino acids. DNA for the CDR3: TGTGCCACCAGTGATCCAGCCGGGACAGGTCGAAATGAGCAGTTCTTC. This translates into CATSDPAGTGRNEQFF.

Ten or more counts support this clonotype. The genes are TRBV4-1 and TRBJ2-7, with D unclear. V dropped 0 bases and J dropped 3 bases, with 6 bases sitting between them. CDR3 length: 13 amino acids. Germline V gives CDR1 MGHRA, CDR2 YSYEKL. The CDR3: CASSQEIVYEQYF. Here the CDR3 DNA reads TGCGCCAGCAGCCAAGAGATAGTCTACGAGCAGTACTTC.

This clonotype appeared a few times. The chain couples TRBV7-2 to TRBJ1-2; D not resolved. The length of the CDR3 is 11 residues. The germline V gene encodes CDR1 SGHTA and CDR2 FQGNSA. Deletions cut 5 bases from V and 10 bases from J, with 11 bases between. The CDR3 sequence is CASSPLYDYTF. The CDR3 DNA reads TGTGCCAGCAGCCCCCTTTACGACTACACCTTC.